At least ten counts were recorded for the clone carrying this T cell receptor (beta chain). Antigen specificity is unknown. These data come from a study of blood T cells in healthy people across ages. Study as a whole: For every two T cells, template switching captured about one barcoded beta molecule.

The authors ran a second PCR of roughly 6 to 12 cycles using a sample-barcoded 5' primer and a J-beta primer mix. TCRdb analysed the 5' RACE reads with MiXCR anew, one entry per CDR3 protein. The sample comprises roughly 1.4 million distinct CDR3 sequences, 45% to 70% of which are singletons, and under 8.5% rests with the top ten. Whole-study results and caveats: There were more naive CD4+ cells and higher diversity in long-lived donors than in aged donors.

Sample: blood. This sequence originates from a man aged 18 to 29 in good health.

The CDR3 is CSALGAGNSEKLFF. CDR3 DNA: TGCAGTGCCCTAGGTGCCGGGAATAGTGAAAAACTGTTTTTT. The V call is TRBV20-1, the J call TRBJ1-4; D is uncertain. This CDR3 region has 14 residues. In germline, CDR1 is DFQATT, CDR2 SNEGSKA (reference sequence). Trimming cost V 6 bases and J 7 bases, with 18 bases left between them.